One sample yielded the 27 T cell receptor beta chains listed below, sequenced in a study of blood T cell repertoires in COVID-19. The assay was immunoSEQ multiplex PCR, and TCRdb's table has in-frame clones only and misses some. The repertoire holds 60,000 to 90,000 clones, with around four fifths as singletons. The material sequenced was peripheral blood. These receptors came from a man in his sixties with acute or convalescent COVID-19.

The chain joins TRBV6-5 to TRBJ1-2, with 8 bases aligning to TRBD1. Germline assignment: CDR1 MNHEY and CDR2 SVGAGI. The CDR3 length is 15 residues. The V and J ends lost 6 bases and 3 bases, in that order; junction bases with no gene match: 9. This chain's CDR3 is CASRFQGAGDYGYTF. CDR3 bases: TGTGCCAGCAGATTCCAGGGGGCTGGGGACTATGGCTACACCTTC.

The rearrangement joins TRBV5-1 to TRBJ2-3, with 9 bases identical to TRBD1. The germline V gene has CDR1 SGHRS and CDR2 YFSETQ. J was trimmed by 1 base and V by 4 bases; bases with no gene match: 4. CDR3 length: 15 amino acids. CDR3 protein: CASSTRTGGTDTQYF. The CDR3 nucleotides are TGCGCCAGCAGCACCCGGACAGGGGGCACAGATACGCAGTATTTT.

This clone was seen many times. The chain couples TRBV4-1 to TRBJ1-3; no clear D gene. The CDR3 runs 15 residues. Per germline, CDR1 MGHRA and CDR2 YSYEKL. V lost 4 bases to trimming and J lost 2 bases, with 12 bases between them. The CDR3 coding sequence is TGCGCCAGCAGCCCGAAGTGGGAGCCTGGAAACACCATATATTTT. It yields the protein CASSPKWEPGNTIYF.

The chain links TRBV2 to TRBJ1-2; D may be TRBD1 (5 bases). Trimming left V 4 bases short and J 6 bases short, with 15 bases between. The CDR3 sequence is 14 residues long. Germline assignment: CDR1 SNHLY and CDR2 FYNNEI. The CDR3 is CASSVLIRVNGYTF. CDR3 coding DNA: TGTGCCAGCAGTGTCTTAATCAGGGTGAATGGCTACACCTTC.

CDR3 sequence: CASSPQTTGGFTEAFF. For the CDR3, the DNA is TGCGCCAGCAGCCCGCAGACCACAGGGGGTTTCACTGAAGCTTTCTTT. The chain is built from TRBV4-1 and TRBJ1-1; TRBD1 agrees at 8 bases. This CDR3 region has 16 residues. Germline V gene sequence: CDR1 MGHRA, CDR2 YSYEKL. The V segment lost 4 bases and the J segment 4 bases; nucleotides outside the gene matches: 11.

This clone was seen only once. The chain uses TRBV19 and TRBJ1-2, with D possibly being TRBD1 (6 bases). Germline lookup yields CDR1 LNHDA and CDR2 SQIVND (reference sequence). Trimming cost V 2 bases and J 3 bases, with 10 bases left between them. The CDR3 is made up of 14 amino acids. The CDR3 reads CASSIRGADYGYTF. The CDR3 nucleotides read TGTGCCAGTAGTATACGGGGGGCCGACTATGGCTACACCTTC.

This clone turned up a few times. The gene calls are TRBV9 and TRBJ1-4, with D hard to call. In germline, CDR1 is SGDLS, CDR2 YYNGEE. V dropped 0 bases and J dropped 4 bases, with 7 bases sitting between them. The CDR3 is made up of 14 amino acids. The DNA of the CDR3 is TGTGCCAGCAGCGTAGGAGCGAATAATGAAAAACTGTTTTTT. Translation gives CASSVGANNEKLFF.

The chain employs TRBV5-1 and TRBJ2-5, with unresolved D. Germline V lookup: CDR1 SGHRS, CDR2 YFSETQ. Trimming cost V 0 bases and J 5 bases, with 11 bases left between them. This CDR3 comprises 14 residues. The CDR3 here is CASSLDRPGETQYF. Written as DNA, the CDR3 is TGCGCCAGCAGCTTGGATCGACCCGGGGAGACCCAGTACTTC. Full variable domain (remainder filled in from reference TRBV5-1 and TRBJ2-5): KAGVTQTPRYLIKTRGQQVTLSCSPISGHRSVSWYQQTPGQGLQFLFEYFSETQRNKGNFPGRFSGRQFSNSRSEMNVSTLELGDSALYLCASSLDRPGETQYFGPGTRLLVL.

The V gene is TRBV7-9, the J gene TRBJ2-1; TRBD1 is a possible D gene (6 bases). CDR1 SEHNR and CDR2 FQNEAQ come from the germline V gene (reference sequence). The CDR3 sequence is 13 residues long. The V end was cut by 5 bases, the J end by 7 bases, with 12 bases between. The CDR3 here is CASSITRGNEQFF. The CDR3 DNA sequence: TGTGCCAGCAGCATTACGAGGGGGAATGAGCAGTTCTTC.

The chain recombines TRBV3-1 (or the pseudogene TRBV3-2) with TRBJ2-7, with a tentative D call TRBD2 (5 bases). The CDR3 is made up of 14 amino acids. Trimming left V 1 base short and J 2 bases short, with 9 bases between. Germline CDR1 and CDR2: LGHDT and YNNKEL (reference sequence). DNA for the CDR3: TGTGCCAGCAGCCAAGTTCCCGGGGCCTACGAGCAGTACTTC. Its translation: CASSQVPGAYEQYF.

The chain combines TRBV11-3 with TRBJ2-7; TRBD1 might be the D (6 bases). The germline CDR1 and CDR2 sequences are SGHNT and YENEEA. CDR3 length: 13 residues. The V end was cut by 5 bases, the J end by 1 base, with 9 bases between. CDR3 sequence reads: CASSPGQSYEQYF. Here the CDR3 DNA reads TGTGCCAGCAGCCCCGGACAGTCCTACGAGCAGTACTTC.

The CDR3 here is CASSVGRGVTEAFF. The CDR3 coding sequence is TGTGCCAGCAGTGTTGGGCGCGGGGTCACTGAAGCTTTCTTT. V gene TRBV2 combines with J gene TRBJ1-1; D not certain. The CDR3 loop spans 14 amino acids. V was cut by 4 bases and J by 4 bases, with 13 bases left in between. Germline CDR1 reads SNHLY; CDR2 reads FYNNEI.

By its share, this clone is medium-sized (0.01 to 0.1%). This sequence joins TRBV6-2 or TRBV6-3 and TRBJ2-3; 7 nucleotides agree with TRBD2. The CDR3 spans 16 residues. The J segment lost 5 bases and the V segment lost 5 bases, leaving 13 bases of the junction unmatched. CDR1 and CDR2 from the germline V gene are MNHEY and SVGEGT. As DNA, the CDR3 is TGTGCCAGCAGTCGGGCGAGAGCGGGGCGGCGAGATACGCAGTATTTT. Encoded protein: CASSRARAGRRDTQYF.

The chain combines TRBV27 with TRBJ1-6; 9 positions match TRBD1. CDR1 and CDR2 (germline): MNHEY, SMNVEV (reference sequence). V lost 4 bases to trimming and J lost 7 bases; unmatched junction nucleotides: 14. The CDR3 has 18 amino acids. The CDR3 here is CASSYRVGTGNLNSPLHF. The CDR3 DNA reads TGTGCCAGCAGTTACAGGGTCGGGACAGGGAACCTAAATTCACCCCTCCACTTT.

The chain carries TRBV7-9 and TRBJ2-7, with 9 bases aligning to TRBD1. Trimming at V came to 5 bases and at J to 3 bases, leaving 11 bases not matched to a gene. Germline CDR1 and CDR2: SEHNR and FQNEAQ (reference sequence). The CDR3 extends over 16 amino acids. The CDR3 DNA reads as TGTGCCAGCAGCGCAACGGGACAGGGAGGCTACTACGAGCAGTACTTC. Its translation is CASSATGQGGYYEQYF.

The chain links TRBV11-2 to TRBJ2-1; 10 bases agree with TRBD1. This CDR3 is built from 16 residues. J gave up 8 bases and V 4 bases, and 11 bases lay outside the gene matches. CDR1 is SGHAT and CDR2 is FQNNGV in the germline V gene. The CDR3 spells CASSSILDRGGHEQFF. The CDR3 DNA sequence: TGTGCCAGCAGCTCTATTTTGGACAGGGGGGGCCATGAGCAGTTCTTC.

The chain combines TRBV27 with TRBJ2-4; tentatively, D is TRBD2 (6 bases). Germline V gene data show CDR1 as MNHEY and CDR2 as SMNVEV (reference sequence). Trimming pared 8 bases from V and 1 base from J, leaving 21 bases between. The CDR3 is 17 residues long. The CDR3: CASPTSTRSGAKNIQYF. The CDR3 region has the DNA TGTGCCAGCCCGACTTCTACTAGGAGCGGGGCCAAAAACATTCAGTACTTC.

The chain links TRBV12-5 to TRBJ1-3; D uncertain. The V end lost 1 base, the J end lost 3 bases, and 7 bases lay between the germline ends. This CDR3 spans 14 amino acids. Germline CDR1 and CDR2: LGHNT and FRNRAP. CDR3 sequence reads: CASGLAGIGNTIYF. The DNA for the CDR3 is TGTGCTAGTGGTTTGGCGGGGATTGGAAACACCATATATTTT. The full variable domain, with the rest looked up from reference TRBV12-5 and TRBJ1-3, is DARVTQTPRHKVTEMGQEVTMRCQPILGHNTVFWYRQTMMQGLELLAYFRNRAPLDDSGMPKDRFSAEMPDATLATLKIQPSEPRDSAVYFCASGLAGIGNTIYFGEGSWLTVV.

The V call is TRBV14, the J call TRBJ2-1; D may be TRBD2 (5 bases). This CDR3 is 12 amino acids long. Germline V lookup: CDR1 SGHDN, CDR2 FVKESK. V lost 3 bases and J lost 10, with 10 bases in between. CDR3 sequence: CASSHSGNEQFF. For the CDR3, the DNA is TGTGCCAGCAGCCACTCGGGAAACGAGCAGTTCTTC.

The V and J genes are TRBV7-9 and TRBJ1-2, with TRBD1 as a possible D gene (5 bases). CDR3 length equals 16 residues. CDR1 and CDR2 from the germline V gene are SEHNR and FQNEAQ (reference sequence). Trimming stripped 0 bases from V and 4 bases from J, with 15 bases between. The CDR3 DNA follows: TGTGCCAGCAGCTTAGCGGGAGGGGATATGGGCTATGGCTACACCTTC. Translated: CASSLAGGDMGYGYTF.

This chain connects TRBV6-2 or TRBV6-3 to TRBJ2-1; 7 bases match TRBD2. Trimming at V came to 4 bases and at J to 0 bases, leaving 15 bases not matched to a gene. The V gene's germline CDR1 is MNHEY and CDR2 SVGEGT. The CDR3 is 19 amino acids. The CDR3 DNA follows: TGTGCCAGCAGTTCAGCCGGGGAGGGCGGGACGAGCTCCTACAATGAGCAGTTCTTC. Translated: CASSSAGEGGTSSYNEQFF.

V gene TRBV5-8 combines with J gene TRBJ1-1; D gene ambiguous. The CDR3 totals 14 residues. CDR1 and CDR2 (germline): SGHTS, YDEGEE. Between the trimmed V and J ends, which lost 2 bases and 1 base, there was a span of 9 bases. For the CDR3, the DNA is TGTGCCAGCAGCTTTGACGGAGGGAACACTGAAGCTTTCTTT. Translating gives CASSFDGGNTEAFF.

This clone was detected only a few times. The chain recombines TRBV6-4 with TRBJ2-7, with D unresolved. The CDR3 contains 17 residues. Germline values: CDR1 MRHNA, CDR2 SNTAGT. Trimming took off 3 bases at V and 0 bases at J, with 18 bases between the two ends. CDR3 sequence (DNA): TGTGCCAGCAGTGAGCTATGGAAACAGCCTACCTCCTACGAGCAGTACGTC. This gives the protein CASSELWKQPTSYEQYV.

The CDR3 is CASSRMTSGGQETQYF. DNA of the CDR3: TGTGCCAGCAGCCGCATGACTAGCGGGGGGCAAGAGACCCAGTACTTC. The chain employs TRBV14 and TRBJ2-5; TRBD2 aligns across 13 bases. The V gene's germline CDR1 is SGHDN and CDR2 FVKESK. Trimming cost V 4 bases and J 2 bases; bases outside gene matches: 4. The length of the CDR3 is 16 residues.

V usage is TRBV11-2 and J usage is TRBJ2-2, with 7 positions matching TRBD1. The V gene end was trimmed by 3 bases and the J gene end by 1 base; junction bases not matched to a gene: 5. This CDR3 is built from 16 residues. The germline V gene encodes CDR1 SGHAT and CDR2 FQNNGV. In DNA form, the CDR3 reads TGTGCCAGCAGCTTCCGACAGGGTTTGAACACCGGGGAGCTGTTTTTT. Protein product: CASSFRQGLNTGELFF.

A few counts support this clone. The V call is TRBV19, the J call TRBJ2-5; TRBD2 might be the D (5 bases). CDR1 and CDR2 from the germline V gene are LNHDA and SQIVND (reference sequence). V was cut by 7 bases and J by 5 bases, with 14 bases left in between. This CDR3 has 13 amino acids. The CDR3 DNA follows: TGTGCCAGTATCCCGGGGAACGGGGAGACCCAGTACTTC. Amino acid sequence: CASIPGNGETQYF.

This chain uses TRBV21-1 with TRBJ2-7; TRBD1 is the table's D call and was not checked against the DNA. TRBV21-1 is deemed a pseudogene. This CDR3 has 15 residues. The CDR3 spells CASRGTGGACYEQYV. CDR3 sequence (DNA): TGTGCCAGCAGGGGGACAGGGGGCGCTTGCTACGAGCAGTACGTC.